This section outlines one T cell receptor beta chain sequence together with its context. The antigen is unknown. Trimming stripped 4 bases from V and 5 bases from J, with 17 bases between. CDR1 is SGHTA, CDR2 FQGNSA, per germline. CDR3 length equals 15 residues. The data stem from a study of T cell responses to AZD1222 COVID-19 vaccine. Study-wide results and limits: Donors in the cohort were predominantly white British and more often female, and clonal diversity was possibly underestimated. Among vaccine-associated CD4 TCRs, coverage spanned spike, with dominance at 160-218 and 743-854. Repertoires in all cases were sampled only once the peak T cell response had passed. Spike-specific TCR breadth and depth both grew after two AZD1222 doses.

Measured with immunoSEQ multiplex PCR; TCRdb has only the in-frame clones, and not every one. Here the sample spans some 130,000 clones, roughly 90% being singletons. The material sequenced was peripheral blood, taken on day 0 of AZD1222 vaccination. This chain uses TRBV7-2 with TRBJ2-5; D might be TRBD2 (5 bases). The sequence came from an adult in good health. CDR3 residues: CASSSRAFWRETQYF. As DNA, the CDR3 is TGTGCCAGCAGCTCCCGGGCCTTTTGGAGGGAGACCCAGTACTTC.